The present T cell receptor (beta chain) was sequenced within a study of blood T cell repertoires in COVID-19. Looking at the study overall: COVID-19 samples, acute and convalescent, were from the United States, Italy and Spain. From T cells, B-cell-depleted T cells, or PBMCs came the material, which was cDNA or gDNA.

Per the study methods: Amplified reference gene primers provided the basis for estimating nucleated cell counts. Method: immunoSEQ multiplex PCR; TCRdb's copy keeps in-frame clones and lacks some. The V and J calls and clone size were taken over from that table, and D and trimming were inferred from the DNA. The sample gives some 220,000 clones, about 85% of which show up once; about 3% is in the top ten. V gave up 7 bases and J gave up 6 bases, with 22 bases separating them. CDR1 is SEHNR, CDR2 FQNEAQ, per germline (reference sequence). The CDR3 runs to 16 residues. The clonotype was recovered from a man aged 45-65 years who had recovered from COVID-19. The chain combines TRBV7-9 with TRBJ1-5; D unresolved. The sample was peripheral blood. CDR3 nucleotide sequence: TGTGCCAGCACTCGAGGAGGCGCAGGCGTTCTTCAGCCCCAGCATTTT. This translates into CASTRGGAGVLQPQHF.